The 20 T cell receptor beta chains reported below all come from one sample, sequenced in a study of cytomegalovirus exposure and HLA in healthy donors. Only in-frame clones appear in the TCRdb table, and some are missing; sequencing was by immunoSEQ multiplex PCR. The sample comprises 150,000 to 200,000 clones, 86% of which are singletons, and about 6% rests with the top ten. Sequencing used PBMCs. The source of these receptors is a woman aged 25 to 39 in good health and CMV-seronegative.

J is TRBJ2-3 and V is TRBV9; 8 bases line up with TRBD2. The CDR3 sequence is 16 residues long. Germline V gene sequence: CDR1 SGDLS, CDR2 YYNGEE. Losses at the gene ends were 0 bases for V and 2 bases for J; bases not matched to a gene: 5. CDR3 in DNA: TGTGCCAGCAGCGTAGAAGCGGGAGCTACCACAGATACGCAGTATTTT. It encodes CASSVEAGATTDTQYF.

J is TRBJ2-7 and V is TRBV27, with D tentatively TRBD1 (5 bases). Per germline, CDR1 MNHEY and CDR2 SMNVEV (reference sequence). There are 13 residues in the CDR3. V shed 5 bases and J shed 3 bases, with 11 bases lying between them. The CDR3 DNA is TGTGCCAGCAGTCACGGACATCTCTACGAGCAGTACTTC. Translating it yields CASSHGHLYEQYF.

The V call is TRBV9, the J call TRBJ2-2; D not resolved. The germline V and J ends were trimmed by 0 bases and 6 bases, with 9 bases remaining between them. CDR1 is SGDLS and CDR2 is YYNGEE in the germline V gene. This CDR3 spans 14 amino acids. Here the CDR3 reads CASSVGSGSGELFF. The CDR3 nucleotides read TGTGCCAGCAGCGTAGGTTCTGGGTCCGGGGAGCTGTTTTTT.

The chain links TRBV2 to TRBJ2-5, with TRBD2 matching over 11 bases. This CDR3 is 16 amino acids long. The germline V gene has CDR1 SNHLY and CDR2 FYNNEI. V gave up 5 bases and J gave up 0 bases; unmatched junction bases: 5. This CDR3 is CASSKGTSGYQETQYF. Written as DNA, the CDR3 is TGTGCCAGCAGTAAAGGGACTAGCGGATACCAAGAGACCCAGTACTTC.

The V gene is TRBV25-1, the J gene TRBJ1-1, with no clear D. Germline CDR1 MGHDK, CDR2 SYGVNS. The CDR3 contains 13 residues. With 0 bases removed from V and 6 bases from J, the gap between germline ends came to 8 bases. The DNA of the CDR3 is TGTGCCAGCAGTGAATATTGGGAGTCTGAAGCTTTCTTT. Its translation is CASSEYWESEAFF.

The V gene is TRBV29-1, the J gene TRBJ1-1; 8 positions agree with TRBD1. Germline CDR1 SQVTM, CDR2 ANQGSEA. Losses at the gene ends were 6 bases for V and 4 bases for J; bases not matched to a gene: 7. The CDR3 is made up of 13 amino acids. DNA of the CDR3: TGCAGCGTCGACAGGGGTTCGGGCACTGAAGCTTTCTTT. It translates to CSVDRGSGTEAFF.

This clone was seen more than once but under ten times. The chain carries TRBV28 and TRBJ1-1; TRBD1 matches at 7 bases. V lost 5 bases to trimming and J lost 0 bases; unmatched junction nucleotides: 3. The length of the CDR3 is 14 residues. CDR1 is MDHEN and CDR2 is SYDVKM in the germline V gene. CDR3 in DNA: TGTGCCAGCAGTCCCAGGGGGGTGAACACTGAAGCTTTCTTT. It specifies CASSPRGVNTEAFF.

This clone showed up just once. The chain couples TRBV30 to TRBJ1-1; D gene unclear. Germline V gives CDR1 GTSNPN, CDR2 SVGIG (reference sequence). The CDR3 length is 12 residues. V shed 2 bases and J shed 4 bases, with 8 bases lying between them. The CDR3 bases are TGTGCCTGGAGTCAAGAGGGCACTGAAGCTTTCTTT. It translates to CAWSQEGTEAFF.

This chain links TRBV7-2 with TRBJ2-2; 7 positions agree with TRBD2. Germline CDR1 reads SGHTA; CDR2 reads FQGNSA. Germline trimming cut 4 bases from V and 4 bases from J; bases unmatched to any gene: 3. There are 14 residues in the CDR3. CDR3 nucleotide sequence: TGTGCCAGCAGCTCGACTAGCTCCACCGGGGAGCTGTTTTTT. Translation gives CASSSTSSTGELFF. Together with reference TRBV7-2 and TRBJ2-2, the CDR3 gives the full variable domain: GAGVSQSPSNKVTEKGKDVELRCDPISGHTALYWYRQSLGQGLEFLIYFQGNSAPDKSGLPSDRFSAERTGGSVSTLTIQRTQQEDSAVYLCASSSTSSTGELFFGEGSRLTVL.

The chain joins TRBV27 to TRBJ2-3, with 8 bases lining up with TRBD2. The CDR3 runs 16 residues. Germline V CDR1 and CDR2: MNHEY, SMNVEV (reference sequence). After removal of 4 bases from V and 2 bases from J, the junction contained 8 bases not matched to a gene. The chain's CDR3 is CASSWVGGAITDTQYF. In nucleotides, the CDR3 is TGTGCCAGCAGTTGGGTCGGGGGGGCTATCACAGATACGCAGTATTTT.

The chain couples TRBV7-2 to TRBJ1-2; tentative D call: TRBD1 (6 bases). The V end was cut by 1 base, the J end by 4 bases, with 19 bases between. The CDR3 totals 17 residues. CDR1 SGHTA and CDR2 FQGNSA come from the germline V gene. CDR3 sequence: CASSLDRGRGTIYGYTF. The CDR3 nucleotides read TGTGCCAGCAGCTTAGATAGGGGGAGGGGGACTATCTATGGCTACACCTTC.

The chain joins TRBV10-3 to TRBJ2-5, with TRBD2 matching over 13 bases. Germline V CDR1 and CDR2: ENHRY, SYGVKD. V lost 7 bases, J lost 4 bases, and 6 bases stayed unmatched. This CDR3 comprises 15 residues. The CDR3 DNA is TGTGCCATCATGGGGGGACTAGCGGGATCAGAGACCCAGTACTTC. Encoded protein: CAIMGGLAGSETQYF.

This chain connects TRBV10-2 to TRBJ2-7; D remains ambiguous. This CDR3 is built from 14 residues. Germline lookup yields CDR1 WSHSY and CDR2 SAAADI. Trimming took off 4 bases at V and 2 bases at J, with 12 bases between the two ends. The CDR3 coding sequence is TGCGCCAGCAGTGCTTCGGGCGGAGCCTACGAGCAGTACTTC. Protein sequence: CASSASGGAYEQYF.

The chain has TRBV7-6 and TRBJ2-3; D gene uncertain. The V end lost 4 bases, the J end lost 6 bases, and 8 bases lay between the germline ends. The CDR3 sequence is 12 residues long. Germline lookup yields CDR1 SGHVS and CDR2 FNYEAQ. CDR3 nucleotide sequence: TGTGCCAGCAGCTCCCCCCATGATACGCAGTATTTT. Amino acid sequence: CASSSPHDTQYF.

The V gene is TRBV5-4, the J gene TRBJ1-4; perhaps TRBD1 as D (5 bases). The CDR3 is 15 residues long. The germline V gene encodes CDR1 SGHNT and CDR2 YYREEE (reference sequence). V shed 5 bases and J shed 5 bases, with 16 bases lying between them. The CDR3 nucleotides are TGTGCCAGCAGTCATGGAGGAGACAGCAATGAAAAACTGTTTTTT. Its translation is CASSHGGDSNEKLFF.

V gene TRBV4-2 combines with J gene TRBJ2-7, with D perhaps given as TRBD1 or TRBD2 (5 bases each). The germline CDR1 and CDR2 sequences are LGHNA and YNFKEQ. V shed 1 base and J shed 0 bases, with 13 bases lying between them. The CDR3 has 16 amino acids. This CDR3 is CASSQGRWGSSYEQYF. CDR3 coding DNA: TGTGCCAGCAGCCAAGGGAGGTGGGGCAGCTCCTACGAGCAGTACTTC.

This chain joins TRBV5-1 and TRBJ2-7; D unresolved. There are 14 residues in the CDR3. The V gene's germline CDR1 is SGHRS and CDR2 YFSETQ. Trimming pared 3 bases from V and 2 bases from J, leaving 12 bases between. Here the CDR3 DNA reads TGCGCCAGCAGCTCCCCCGGGTCCCCCTACGAGCAGTACTTC. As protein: CASSSPGSPYEQYF.

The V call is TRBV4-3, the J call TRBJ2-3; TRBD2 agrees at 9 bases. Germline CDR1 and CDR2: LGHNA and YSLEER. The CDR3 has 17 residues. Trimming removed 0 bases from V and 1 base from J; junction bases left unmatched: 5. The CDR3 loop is CASSQELLAGGTDTQYF. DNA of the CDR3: TGCGCCAGCAGCCAAGAGTTATTAGCGGGGGGCACAGATACGCAGTATTTT.

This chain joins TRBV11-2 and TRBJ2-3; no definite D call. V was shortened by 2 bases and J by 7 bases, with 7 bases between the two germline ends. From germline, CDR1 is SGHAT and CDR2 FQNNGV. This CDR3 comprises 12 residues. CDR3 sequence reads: CASSLNGYTQYF. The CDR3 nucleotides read TGTGCCAGCAGCTTAAACGGCTATACGCAGTATTTT.

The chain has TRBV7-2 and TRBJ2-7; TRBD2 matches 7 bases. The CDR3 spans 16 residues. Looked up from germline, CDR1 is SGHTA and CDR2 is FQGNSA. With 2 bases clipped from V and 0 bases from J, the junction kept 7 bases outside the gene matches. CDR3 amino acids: CASSLSGASGSYEQYF. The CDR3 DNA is TGTGCCAGCAGCTTATCGGGCGCTAGCGGCTCCTACGAGCAGTACTTC.